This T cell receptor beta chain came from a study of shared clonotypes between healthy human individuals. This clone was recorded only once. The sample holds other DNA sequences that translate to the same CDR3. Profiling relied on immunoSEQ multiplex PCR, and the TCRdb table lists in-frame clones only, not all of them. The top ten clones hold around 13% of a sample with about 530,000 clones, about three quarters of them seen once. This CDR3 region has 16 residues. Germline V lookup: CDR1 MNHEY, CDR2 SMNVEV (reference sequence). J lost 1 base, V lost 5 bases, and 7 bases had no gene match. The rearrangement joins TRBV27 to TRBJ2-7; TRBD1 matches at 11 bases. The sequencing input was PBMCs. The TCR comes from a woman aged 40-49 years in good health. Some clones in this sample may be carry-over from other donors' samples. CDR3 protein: CASSPQGQGGSYEQYF. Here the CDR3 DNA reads TGTGCCAGCAGTCCTCAGGGACAGGGGGGGTCCTACGAGCAGTACTTC.